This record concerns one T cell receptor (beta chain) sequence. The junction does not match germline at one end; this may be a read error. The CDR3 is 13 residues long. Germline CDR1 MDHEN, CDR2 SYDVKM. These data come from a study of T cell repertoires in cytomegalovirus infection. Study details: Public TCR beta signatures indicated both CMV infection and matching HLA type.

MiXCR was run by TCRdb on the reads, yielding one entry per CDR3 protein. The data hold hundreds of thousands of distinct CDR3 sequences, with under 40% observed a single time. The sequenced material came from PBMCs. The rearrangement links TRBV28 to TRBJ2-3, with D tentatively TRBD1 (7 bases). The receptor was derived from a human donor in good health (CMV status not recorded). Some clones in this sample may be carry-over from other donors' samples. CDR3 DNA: TGTGCCAGCAGTCAGGGGGGCGCAGATACGCATGATTTT. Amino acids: CASSQGGADTHDF.